A single sample is the source of the 10 T cell receptor beta chains below, sequenced in a study of cytomegalovirus exposure and HLA in healthy donors. The table came from immunoSEQ multiplex PCR; TCRdb's copy has only in-frame clones and leaves some out. The sample consists of more than 90,000 clones, about nine tenths of them appearing once. Sequenced input: PBMCs. All receptors derive from a man aged 18 to 30 in good health and CMV-seropositive.

The J gene is TRBJ2-6, the V gene TRBV27; tentatively, D is TRBD1 (5 bases). V gave up 3 bases and J gave up 4 bases, with 10 bases separating them. Germline assignment: CDR1 MNHEY and CDR2 SMNVEV (reference sequence). The CDR3 covers 15 residues. CDR3 sequence reads: CASSFQGAGANVLTF. The CDR3 DNA is TGTGCCAGCAGTTTTCAGGGCGCCGGGGCCAACGTCCTGACTTTC. The full variable domain, its missing parts supplied by reference TRBV27 and TRBJ2-6, is EAQVTQNPRYLITVTGKKLTVTCSQNMNHEYMSWYRQDPGLGLRQIYYSMNVEVTDKGDVPEGYKVSRKEKRNFPLILESPSPNQTSLYFCASSFQGAGANVLTFGAGSRLTVL.

This clone was seen just once. The chain is built from TRBV27 and TRBJ2-1; a possible D gene is TRBD1 (7 bases). Germline V gene data show CDR1 as MNHEY and CDR2 as SMNVEV (reference sequence). This CDR3 is built from 18 residues. Trimming shortened V by 3 bases and J by 3 bases, and 21 bases separated the two germline ends. CDR3 residues: CASSFSGGSKENYNEQFF. In DNA, the CDR3 is TGTGCCAGCAGTTTCTCAGGGGGGTCGAAAGAGAACTACAATGAGCAGTTCTTC.

This clone was recorded a few times. This chain links TRBV7-2 with TRBJ1-2, with TRBD1 matching over 8 bases. Germline lookup yields CDR1 SGHTA and CDR2 FQGNSA. J lost 3 bases, V lost 5 bases, and 5 bases had no gene match. The CDR3 extends over 14 amino acids. CDR3: CASSPQTGDYGYTF. As DNA, the CDR3 is TGTGCCAGCAGCCCCCAGACAGGGGACTATGGCTACACCTTC.

This clone was recorded once. The J gene is TRBJ2-7, the V gene TRBV18; possibly TRBD1 for D (6 bases). The germline gives CDR1 KGHSH, CDR2 LQKENI. Trimming left V 5 bases short and J 6 bases short, with 14 bases between. The CDR3 is 13 amino acids. In DNA, the CDR3 is TGTGCCAGCTCAATACAGGGAGAGGGCGAGCAGTACTTC. This translates into CASSIQGEGEQYF.

The chain links TRBV11-3 to TRBJ2-7, with 7 bases that match TRBD1. Per germline, CDR1 SGHNT and CDR2 YENEEA. After removal of 1 base from V and 0 bases from J, the junction contained 6 bases not matched to a gene. There are 16 residues in the CDR3. The CDR3 is CASSLGGSGGSYEQYF. The CDR3 DNA sequence: TGTGCCAGCAGCTTAGGCGGGTCAGGGGGCTCCTACGAGCAGTACTTC.

V is TRBV19 and J is TRBJ2-7; TRBD1 matches 8 bases. Germline V lookup: CDR1 LNHDA, CDR2 SQIVND (reference sequence). The trim removed 6 bases at V and 3 bases at J, leaving 4 bases unmatched. This CDR3 has 13 amino acids. The CDR3 loop reads CASRGQGYYEQYF. The CDR3 region has the DNA TGTGCCAGTAGAGGACAGGGTTACTACGAGCAGTACTTC.

This clone occurred once. The gene calls are TRBV6-6 and TRBJ1-4; D not resolved. CDR1 MNHNY and CDR2 SVGAGI come from the germline V gene (reference sequence). The CDR3 is made up of 14 amino acids. The V and J ends lost 5 bases and 0 bases respectively, with 7 bases between them. The CDR3 here is CASSKTATNEKLFF. The CDR3 coding sequence is TGTGCCAGCAGTAAGACTGCAACTAATGAAAAACTGTTTTTT.

In its sample, this clone was seen a few times. One junction end does not reproduce the germline sequence, and a read error may be involved. The chain couples TRBV29-1 to TRBJ1-2, with D unclear. Germline loops: CDR1 SQVTM, CDR2 ANQGSEA. CDR3 length: 8 residues. The CDR3 DNA reads TGCAGCGCATGGAGCATACGGTTC. This sequence encodes CSAWSIRF.

In this sample, this clone turned up once. The rearrangement joins TRBV28 to TRBJ2-3, with TRBD1 as a possible D gene (6 bases). The CDR3 has 16 amino acids. V lost 1 base and J 0 bases, leaving 11 bases between the germline ends. CDR1 and CDR2 (germline): MDHEN, SYDVKM. The CDR3 nucleotides read TGTGCCAGCAGTTTATACAGGGCCCCAAGCACAGATACGCAGTATTTT. It encodes CASSLYRAPSTDTQYF.

The chain couples TRBV6-1 to TRBJ1-5; D is ambiguous. V was trimmed by 1 base and J by 2 bases, leaving 6 bases between them. The length of the CDR3 is 14 residues. The V gene's germline CDR1 is MNHNS and CDR2 SASEGT. This CDR3 is CASSEGQRNQPQHF. The CDR3 coding sequence is TGTGCCAGCAGTGAAGGACAACGCAATCAGCCCCAGCATTTT.